This entry lists 5 T cell receptor beta chains sequenced from one sample in a study of cytomegalovirus exposure and HLA in healthy donors. PCR involved 60 Vbeta and 13 Jbeta primers. The protocol was immunoSEQ multiplex PCR, while the TCRdb copy is restricted to in-frame clones and leaves out a portion. The top ten clones hold about 1.5% of a sample with 150,000 to 200,000 clones, 82% of them seen once. Sequenced input: PBMCs. Receptor source: a woman aged 18 to 35 in good health and CMV-seronegative.

This sequence joins TRBV29-1 and TRBJ2-7; TRBD2 matches 11 bases. The CDR3 contains 13 residues. Germline-derived CDR1 and CDR2 are SQVTM and ANQGSEA. After removal of 7 bases from V and 3 bases from J, the junction contained 5 bases not matched to a gene. CDR3 region: CSARTSGGYEQYF. CDR3 nucleotide sequence: TGCAGCGCAAGAACTAGCGGGGGCTACGAGCAGTACTTC.

As for this clone: The same CDR3 arises from other DNA sequences in this sample as well. The chain combines TRBV28 with TRBJ2-7, with D unclear. Trimming removed 4 bases from V and 2 bases from J, with 3 bases in between. Germline V gene sequence: CDR1 MDHEN, CDR2 SYDVKM. This CDR3 region has 11 residues. CDR3 amino acids: CASSSTYEQYF. The CDR3 DNA reads TGTGCCAGCAGTTCAACCTACGAGCAGTACTTC.

The rearrangement joins TRBV30 to TRBJ1-1; tentative D call: TRBD1 (6 bases). This CDR3 is 15 amino acids long. Trimming shortened V by 1 base and J by 3 bases, and 15 bases separated the two germline ends. Germline V gene sequence: CDR1 GTSNPN, CDR2 SVGIG (reference sequence). CDR3 coding DNA: TGTGCCTGGAGTGACGTTGCGGGGGGCCACACTGAAGCTTTCTTT. Amino acid sequence: CAWSDVAGGHTEAFF. The entire variable domain, with the rest obtained from reference TRBV30 and TRBJ1-1, is as follows: SQTIHQWPATLVQPVGSPLSLECTVEGTSNPNLYWYRQAAGRGLQLLFYSVGIGQISSEVPQNLSASRPQDRQFILSSKKLLLSDSGFYLCAWSDVAGGHTEAFFGQGTRLTVV.

This clone occurred a few times. The J gene is TRBJ2-6, the V gene TRBV4-2; tentative D call: TRBD2 (5 bases). The V gene's germline CDR1 is LGHNA and CDR2 YNFKEQ. CDR3 size: 16 residues. Trimming left V 0 bases short and J 2 bases short, with 8 bases between. The CDR3 sequence: CASSQDTGTGANVLTF. For the CDR3, the DNA is TGTGCCAGCAGCCAAGATACGGGGACTGGGGCCAACGTCCTGACTTTC.

The sample holds a few counts of this clone. This chain joins TRBV6-5 and TRBJ2-5; D is possibly TRBD2 (6 bases). This CDR3 region has 14 residues. Deletions cut 6 bases from V and 2 bases from J, with 13 bases between. Germline CDR1 reads MNHEY; CDR2 reads SVGAGI. Written as DNA, the CDR3 is TGTGCCAGCAGCCCTGTCGCGGGGCAAGAGACCCAGTACTTC. Translation: CASSPVAGQETQYF.